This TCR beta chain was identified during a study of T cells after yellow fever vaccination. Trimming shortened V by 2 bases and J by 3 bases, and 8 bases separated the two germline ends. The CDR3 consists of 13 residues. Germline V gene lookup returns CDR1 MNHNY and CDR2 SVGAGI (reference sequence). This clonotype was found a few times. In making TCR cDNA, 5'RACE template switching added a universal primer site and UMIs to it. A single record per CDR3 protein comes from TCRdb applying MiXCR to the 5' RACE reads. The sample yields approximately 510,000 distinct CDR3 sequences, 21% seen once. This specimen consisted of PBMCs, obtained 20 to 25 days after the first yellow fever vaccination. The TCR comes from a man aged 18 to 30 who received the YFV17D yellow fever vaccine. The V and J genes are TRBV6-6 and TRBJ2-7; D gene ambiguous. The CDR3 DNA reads TGTGCCAGCAGTTACGGCCCGGACTACGAGCAGTACTTC. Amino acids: CASSYGPDYEQYF.